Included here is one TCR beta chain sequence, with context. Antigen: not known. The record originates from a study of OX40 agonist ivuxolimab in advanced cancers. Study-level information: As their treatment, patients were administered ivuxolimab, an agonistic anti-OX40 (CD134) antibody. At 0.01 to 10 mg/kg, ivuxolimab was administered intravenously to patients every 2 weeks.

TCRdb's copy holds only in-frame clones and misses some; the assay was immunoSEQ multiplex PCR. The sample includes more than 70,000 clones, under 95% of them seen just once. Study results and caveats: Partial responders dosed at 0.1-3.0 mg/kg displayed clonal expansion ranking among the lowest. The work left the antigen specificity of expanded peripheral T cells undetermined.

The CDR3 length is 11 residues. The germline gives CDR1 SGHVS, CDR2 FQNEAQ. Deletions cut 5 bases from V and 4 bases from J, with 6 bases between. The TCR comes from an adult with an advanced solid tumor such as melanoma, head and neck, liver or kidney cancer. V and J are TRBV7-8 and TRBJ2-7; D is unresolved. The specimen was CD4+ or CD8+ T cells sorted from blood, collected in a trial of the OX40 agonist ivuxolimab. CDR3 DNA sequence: TGTGCCAGCAGCCCCAGATACGAGCAGTACTTC. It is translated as CASSPRYEQYF.